This TCR beta chain emerged from a study of long-term antiretroviral therapy in people with HIV. Overall study context: In the earliest collections, sampling predates the 2015 immediate-ART recommendation by about a decade.

A remark on this clone: The antigen is undetermined.

Findings and limits, study-wide: Participants lacked recorded data on ART adherence, viral resistance or therapy changes.

Researchers report immunoSEQ v3.0 was run at survey level. The data were produced by immunoSEQ multiplex PCR, yet TCRdb's version contains in-frame clones alone and is incomplete. The sample lists roughly 33,000 clones, 60% to 85% seen once, with 8.2% in the top ten. Participants with HIV, all of them, were treated in the United States. Trimming cost V 1 base and J 3 bases, with 6 bases left between them. Germline V gene data show CDR1 as SEHNR and CDR2 as FQNEAQ (reference sequence). The CDR3 length is 13 residues. This chain uses TRBV7-9 with TRBJ1-1; the D gene is possibly TRBD1 (5 bases). Source: unsorted PBMCs, taken 3.1 years after starting antiretroviral therapy. This sequence originates from a woman aged 45-65 years with HIV. CDR3 region: CASSLGQHTEAFF. The CDR3 DNA is TGTGCCAGCAGCTTAGGACAGCACACTGAAGCTTTCTTT.